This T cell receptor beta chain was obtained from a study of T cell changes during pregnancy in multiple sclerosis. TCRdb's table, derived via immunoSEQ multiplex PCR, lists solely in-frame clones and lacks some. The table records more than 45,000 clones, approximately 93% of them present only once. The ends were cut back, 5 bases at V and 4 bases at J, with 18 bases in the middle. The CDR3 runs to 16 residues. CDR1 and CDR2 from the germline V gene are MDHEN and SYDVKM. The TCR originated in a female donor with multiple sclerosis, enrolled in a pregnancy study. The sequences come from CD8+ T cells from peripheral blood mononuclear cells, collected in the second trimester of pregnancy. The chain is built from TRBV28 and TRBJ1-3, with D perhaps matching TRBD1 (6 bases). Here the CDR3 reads CASSPRRGARGNTIYF. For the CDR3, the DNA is TGTGCCAGCAGTCCGAGGCGGGGGGCGCGGGGAAACACCATATATTTT.